This T cell receptor beta chain was captured in a study of cytomegalovirus exposure and HLA in healthy donors. Study-level points and caveats: Around 18,000 TCR beta sequences were associated with HLA alleles at 0.05 false discovery rate in a later analysis.

Healthy bone marrow donors formed the donor group. Researchers ran the PCR with 60 Vbeta and 13 Jbeta primers. Here immunoSEQ multiplex PCR was the method, and the copy in TCRdb shows in-frame clones only, minus some. This sample's clone table lists under 95,000 clones. Comment on this clone: No antigen is known for it.

The V and J ends lost 2 bases and 0 bases respectively, with 4 bases between them. This CDR3 is 14 amino acids long. In germline, CDR1 is SGHAT, CDR2 FQNNGV. The material sequenced was PBMCs. This sequence originates from a female donor in good health and CMV-seropositive. This chain links TRBV11-2 with TRBJ2-2; D is undetermined. The CDR3 protein is CASSLLPNTGELFF. DNA for the CDR3: TGTGCCAGCAGCTTACTCCCGAACACCGGGGAGCTGTTTTTT.